The 31 T cell receptor beta chains in this list originate from one sample, sequenced in a study of control samples from healthy donors and cancer patients. Clones were read by immunoSEQ multiplex PCR, and TCRdb kept only the in-frame ones, dropping some. This table holds about 69,000 clones, about 80% found once. The sequenced material came from PBMCs. Source of these receptors: a woman aged 45-59 years with lung cancer.

The chain combines TRBV27 with TRBJ1-5; TRBD1 is a possible D gene (5 bases). The length of the CDR3 is 16 residues. The germline gives CDR1 MNHEY, CDR2 SMNVEV (reference sequence). V was shortened by 2 bases and J by 4 bases, with 15 bases between the two germline ends. The CDR3 DNA sequence: TGTGCCAGCAGTTTAAAGGGGCAAATAGGGAATCAGCCCCAGCATTTT. Protein: CASSLKGQIGNQPQHF.

Here the CDR3 reads CASSESSGGIQETQYF. Here the CDR3 DNA reads TGTGCCAGCAGTGAATCTAGCGGGGGCATACAAGAGACCCAGTACTTC. V and J are TRBV6-1 and TRBJ2-5, with 10 bases lining up with TRBD2. CDR1 is MNHNS and CDR2 is SASEGT in the germline V gene. V lost 2 bases, J lost 2 bases, and 5 bases stayed unmatched. The CDR3 contains 16 residues.

The chain joins TRBV30 to TRBJ1-1; D remains ambiguous. Trimming left V 2 bases short and J 2 bases short, with 12 bases between. This CDR3 region has 14 residues. Germline CDR1 and CDR2: GTSNPN and SVGIG (reference sequence). The CDR3 region has the DNA TGTGCCTGGAGTCCGGGTCCTATCAACACTGAAGCTTTCTTT. As protein: CAWSPGPINTEAFF.

The gene calls are TRBV6-2 or TRBV6-3 and TRBJ1-1; TRBD1 agrees at 8 bases. J gave up 5 bases and V 5 bases, and 13 bases lay outside the gene matches. Germline-derived CDR1 and CDR2 are MNHEY and SVGEGT. CDR3 length: 16 amino acids. CDR3 in DNA: TGTGCCAGCAGTACCCAAGGACAGGGATTCTGGACTGAAGCTTTCTTT. It specifies CASSTQGQGFWTEAFF.

This clone was recorded once. The chain links TRBV7-3 to TRBJ2-1; 9 bases line up with TRBD1. The V gene's germline CDR1 is SGHTA and CDR2 FQGTGA. V was clipped by 6 bases and J by 10 bases; unmatched bases: 10. The length of the CDR3 is 14 residues. The CDR3 protein is CASRRGQGIGEQFF. The CDR3 DNA sequence: TGTGCCAGCAGAAGGGGACAGGGAATAGGCGAGCAGTTCTTC.

The rearrangement uses TRBV24-1 and TRBJ2-7, with 7 nucleotides matching TRBD1. CDR1 and CDR2 from the germline V gene are KGHDR and SFDVKD. The ends lost 5 bases at V and 3 bases at J; junction bases unmatched: 12. This CDR3 is built from 16 residues. This chain's CDR3 is CATSAYGDRGYYEQYF. CDR3 nucleotide sequence: TGTGCCACCAGTGCCTACGGGGACAGAGGATACTACGAGCAGTACTTC.

The V call is TRBV21-1, the J call TRBJ1-2; the table's D gene call, TRBD1, was not cross checked with the DNA. TRBV21-1 is shown as a pseudogene. The CDR3 loop spans 15 amino acids. CDR3 nucleotides: TGTGCCAGCAGCAAAAGGCGACAGCAACCCAAAGGCTACACCTTC. Translating it yields CASSKRRQQPKGYTF.

The J gene is TRBJ2-7, the V gene TRBV5-1, with 7 bases aligning to TRBD1. Trimming removed 4 bases from V and 2 bases from J; junction bases left unmatched: 6. The CDR3 spans 14 residues. CDR1 and CDR2 from the germline V gene are SGHRS and YFSETQ. For the CDR3, the DNA is TGCGCCAGCAGCGAACCGGGACAGACCTACGAGCAGTACTTC. The encoded protein is CASSEPGQTYEQYF.

The V and J genes are TRBV18 and TRBJ1-1, with 7 positions matching TRBD1. Losses at the gene ends were 4 bases for V and 0 bases for J; bases not matched to a gene: 2. CDR3 length: 14 amino acids. Germline V gives CDR1 KGHSH, CDR2 LQKENI. The CDR3 nucleotides read TGTGCCAGCTCACGTACAGGGGTGAACACTGAAGCTTTCTTT. Its translation: CASSRTGVNTEAFF.

V and J are TRBV19 and TRBJ1-6; D gene unclear. The CDR3 runs to 12 residues. The V gene's germline CDR1 is LNHDA and CDR2 SQIVND (reference sequence). V lost 5 bases and J 7 bases, leaving 6 bases between the germline ends. The CDR3, as DNA: TGTGCCAGTAGTTGGACCAATTCACCCCTCCACTTT. This encodes CASSWTNSPLHF.

This chain connects TRBV7-2 to TRBJ1-2; 7 positions agree with TRBD1. The germline gives CDR1 SGHTA, CDR2 FQGNSA. Trimming took 8 bases from V and 5 from J; bases not matched to a gene: 5. The CDR3 covers 12 residues. CDR3: CASEGGSYGYTF. The CDR3 DNA reads TGTGCCAGCGAAGGGGGCTCTTATGGCTACACCTTC.

This rearrangement joins TRBV10-3 to TRBJ1-1; D may be TRBD1 (6 bases). The CDR3 has 13 residues. Germline assignment: CDR1 ENHRY and CDR2 SYGVKD. The germline V and J ends were trimmed by 2 bases and 5 bases, with 9 bases remaining between them. CDR3 in amino acids: CAISERQVTEAFF. CDR3 bases: TGTGCCATCAGTGAGAGACAGGTTACTGAAGCTTTCTTT.

This chain joins TRBV7-8 and TRBJ1-1; the D is unclear. The V and J ends lost 2 bases and 3 bases respectively, with 7 bases between them. CDR1 and CDR2 from the germline V gene are SGHVS and FQNEAQ. The CDR3 spans 13 residues. The CDR3 nucleotides are TGTGCCAGCAGCTTACAAAGGGACACTGAAGCTTTCTTT. Translating gives CASSLQRDTEAFF.

The genes are TRBV14 and TRBJ2-2; a weak D match, TRBD1 (6 bases). V gave up 4 bases and J gave up 6 bases, with 9 bases separating them. The CDR3 runs to 13 residues. In germline, CDR1 is SGHDN, CDR2 FVKESK. The CDR3 DNA follows: TGTGCCAGCAGCCTAAGGGGGTCCGGGGAGCTGTTTTTT. It translates to CASSLRGSGELFF.

The rearrangement uses TRBV28 and TRBJ1-2; D unresolved. V was shortened by 6 bases and J by 2 bases, with 13 bases between the two germline ends. The CDR3 extends over 14 amino acids. In germline, CDR1 is MDHEN, CDR2 SYDVKM. For the CDR3, the DNA is TGTGCCAGCAGGGACGCCTGGCGCAACTATGGCTACACCTTC. It specifies CASRDAWRNYGYTF.

The chain joins TRBV10-3 to TRBJ2-7; 9 bases are shared with TRBD1. V lost 4 bases to trimming and J lost 5 bases; unmatched junction nucleotides: 6. The CDR3 runs to 14 residues. Per germline, CDR1 ENHRY and CDR2 SYGVKD. The CDR3 reads CAISVWDRENEQYF. The DNA for the CDR3 is TGTGCCATCAGTGTTTGGGACAGGGAAAACGAGCAGTACTTC.

The chain is built from TRBV24-1 and TRBJ2-2; 9 bases agree with TRBD1. The length of the CDR3 is 17 residues. Per germline, CDR1 KGHDR and CDR2 SFDVKD. The junction had 6 bases not matched to a gene; V was cut back by 3 bases and J by 2 bases. The CDR3 DNA follows: TGTGCCACCAGTGATCCACTGACAGGGGGTAACACCGGGGAGCTGTTTTTT. This translates into CATSDPLTGGNTGELFF.

The V call is TRBV7-2, the J call TRBJ2-2; D not certain. This CDR3 is built from 14 residues. V lost 5 bases and J 1 base, leaving 8 bases between the germline ends. Germline CDR1 reads SGHTA; CDR2 reads FQGNSA. The CDR3 spells CASSLDGNTGELFF. The CDR3 DNA reads TGTGCCAGCAGCCTTGACGGGAACACCGGGGAGCTGTTTTTT.

This sequence joins TRBV6-5 and TRBJ1-2, with TRBD1 identical over 7 bases. The CDR3 is 12 amino acids. CDR1 MNHEY and CDR2 SVGAGI come from the germline V gene. J lost 8 bases, V lost 6 bases, and 6 bases had no gene match. DNA for the CDR3: TGTGCCAGCAGGGAGACAGGGCTGGGCTACACCTTC. Protein product: CASRETGLGYTF.

This chain uses TRBV9 with TRBJ2-1; 12 positions agree with TRBD1. V lost 0 bases and J lost 6; bases outside the gene matches: 1. The CDR3 extends over 15 amino acids. CDR1 SGDLS and CDR2 YYNGEE come from the germline V gene. The CDR3 DNA reads TGTGCCAGCAGCGTAGGGGGACAGGGGGCCAATGAGCAGTTCTTC. Translating gives CASSVGGQGANEQFF.

The chain recombines TRBV3-1 (or the pseudogene TRBV3-2) with TRBJ1-5; 10 bases match TRBD1. J lost 6 bases, V lost 5 bases, and 7 bases had no gene match. From germline, CDR1 is LGHDT and CDR2 YNNKEL (reference sequence). The CDR3 sequence is 15 residues long. CDR3 region: CASSTTGGRGQPQHF. The CDR3 DNA reads as TGTGCCAGCAGCACGACAGGGGGCAGGGGTCAGCCCCAGCATTTT.

The chain has TRBV4-3 and TRBJ1-2; no clear D. Germline V gene lookup returns CDR1 LGHNA and CDR2 YSLEER. The CDR3 has 14 amino acids. Trimming left V 0 bases short and J 5 bases short, with 10 bases between. The CDR3 region is CASSQDLEEYGYTF. CDR3 sequence (DNA): TGCGCCAGCAGCCAAGATCTTGAGGAATATGGCTACACCTTC.

The rearrangement links TRBV6-6 to TRBJ2-3; D is ambiguous. The V gene lost 0 bases and the J gene lost 6 bases, with 13 bases spanning the gap. Germline CDR1 reads MNHNY; CDR2 reads SVGAGI (reference sequence). This CDR3 is built from 15 residues. The CDR3 nucleotides read TGTGCCAGCAGTTACTCTTCGACGCCGGAGGATACGCAGTATTTT. This gives the protein CASSYSSTPEDTQYF.

The V and J genes are TRBV7-2 and TRBJ2-1; the D is unclear. The CDR3 is made up of 12 amino acids. V dropped 4 bases and J dropped 4 bases, with 5 bases sitting between them. CDR1 and CDR2 from the germline V gene are SGHTA and FQGNSA. CDR3 protein: CASSSLYNEQFF. DNA of the CDR3: TGTGCCAGCAGCTCCCTGTACAATGAGCAGTTCTTC.

This chain uses TRBV19 with TRBJ1-1, with TRBD1 matching 9 bases. The CDR3 extends over 16 amino acids. V shed 4 bases, J shed 5 bases, and the junction held 11 bases outside the gene matches. Germline CDR1 reads LNHDA; CDR2 reads SQIVND (reference sequence). The CDR3 reads CASSTQTGGRGTEAFF. The CDR3 nucleotides read TGTGCCAGTAGTACACAAACAGGGGGCCGAGGTACTGAAGCTTTCTTT.

Regarding this clone: The identical CDR3 is also encoded by other nucleotide sequences in the sample. The chain joins TRBV29-1 to TRBJ1-5, with D possibly being TRBD1 (5 bases). V was cut by 4 bases and J by 2 bases, with 9 bases left in between. From germline, CDR1 is SQVTM and CDR2 ANQGSEA. The length of the CDR3 is 13 residues. The CDR3 protein is CSVVQGGNQPQHF. As DNA, the CDR3 is TGCAGCGTTGTTCAGGGTGGCAATCAGCCCCAGCATTTT.

The genes are TRBV7-6 and TRBJ1-6, with D tentatively TRBD1 (6 bases). CDR1 is SGHVS, CDR2 FNYEAQ, per germline. The CDR3 has 13 amino acids. Trimming shortened V by 4 bases and J by 7 bases, and 8 bases separated the two germline ends. Here the CDR3 reads CASSSTGNSPLHF. Written as DNA, the CDR3 is TGTGCCAGCAGCTCAACAGGGAATTCACCCCTCCACTTT.

The rearrangement uses TRBV9 and TRBJ2-1, with D perhaps TRBD2 (6 bases). The CDR3 runs to 14 residues. Germline values: CDR1 SGDLS, CDR2 YYNGEE. With 0 bases removed from V and 5 bases from J, the gap between germline ends came to 9 bases. In nucleotides, the CDR3 is TGTGCCAGCAGCGTAGTCGGGGGAGACAATGAGCAGTTCTTC. Encoded protein: CASSVVGGDNEQFF. The whole variable domain, filled in from reference TRBV9 and TRBJ2-1, reads DSGVTQTPKHLITATGQRVTLRCSPRSGDLSVYWYQQSLDQGLQFLIQYYNGEERAKGNILERFSAQQFPDLHSELNLSSLELGDSALYFCASSVVGGDNEQFFGPGTRLTVL.

The rearrangement uses TRBV6-5 and TRBJ2-3; a possible D gene is TRBD2 (5 bases). V dropped 5 bases and J dropped 3 bases, with 12 bases sitting between them. This CDR3 comprises 14 residues. In germline, CDR1 is MNHEY, CDR2 SVGAGI. In DNA, the CDR3 is TGTGCCAGCAGTCGAGGGTTTTTTACAGATACGCAGTATTTT. Its translation is CASSRGFFTDTQYF.

In this sample, this clone turned up once. The CDR3 sequence is CASSFLDRTYEQYF. CDR3 DNA sequence: TGCGCCAGCAGCTTTCTCGACCGAACCTACGAGCAGTACTTC. The chain links TRBV5-1 to TRBJ2-7; D gene unclear. The CDR3 loop spans 14 amino acids. V lost 2 bases, J lost 2 bases, and 11 bases lay in between. Germline V CDR1 and CDR2: SGHRS, YFSETQ.

This chain joins TRBV12-3 or TRBV12-4 and TRBJ1-5; D is uncertain. Trimming took off 2 bases at V and 7 bases at J, with 9 bases between the two ends. The CDR3 has 13 amino acids. CDR3 region: CASSLIGQQPQHF. Here the CDR3 DNA reads TGTGCCAGCAGTTTAATCGGGCAACAGCCCCAGCATTTT.